This TCR beta chain appears in the sequencing data of a study of blood T cell repertoires in COVID-19. The CDR3 spans 13 residues. V shed 7 bases, J shed 3 bases, and the junction held 2 bases outside the gene matches. Germline V gives CDR1 ENHRY, CDR2 SYGVKD. Produced via immunoSEQ multiplex PCR; TCRdb's table is partial and in-frame only. Among about 480,000 clones listed, 70% to 90% were seen once. This clone was seen more than once but under ten times. The V and J genes are TRBV10-3 and TRBJ1-3, with TRBD1 matching over 8 bases. This clonotype was sampled from a woman aged 40 to 55 who had recovered from COVID-19. Sequenced: PBMCs or T cells enriched from blood (not recorded which). The CDR3 bases are TGTGCCATCAAAGGGACAGGTGGAAACACCATATATTTT. Amino acids: CAIKGTGGNTIYF.